The 22 T cell receptor beta chains given below trace back to one sample, sequenced in a study of blood T cell repertoires in COVID-19. Clones were read by immunoSEQ multiplex PCR, and TCRdb kept only the in-frame ones, dropping some. The data hold 400,000 to 500,000 clones, with roughly 84% observed a single time. Sequencing input: PBMCs or T cells enriched from blood (not recorded which). The receptors here all came from a woman between 18 and 29 years old who had been exposed to COVID-19.

This chain links TRBV6-5 with TRBJ2-7; 9 bases match TRBD2. V trimming: 0 bases; J trimming: 2 bases; junction bases outside the gene matches: 5. Germline assignment: CDR1 MNHEY and CDR2 SVGAGI. The CDR3 runs 16 residues. CDR3 in amino acids: CASSYSNGGRAYEQYF. DNA of the CDR3: TGTGCCAGCAGTTACTCGAATGGCGGGAGGGCCTACGAGCAGTACTTC.

The count of this clone is one. This chain uses TRBV4-1 with TRBJ1-2; a possible D gene is TRBD1 (5 bases). Germline lookup yields CDR1 MGHRA and CDR2 YSYEKL. The ends were cut back, 4 bases at V and 0 bases at J, with 12 bases in the middle. This CDR3 has 15 residues. The CDR3 reads CASSPEPGTNYGYTF. CDR3 sequence (DNA): TGCGCCAGCAGCCCCGAACCAGGGACTAACTATGGCTACACCTTC.

The V and J genes are TRBV10-3 and TRBJ2-5, with 13 bases matching TRBD2. Germline V gene sequence: CDR1 ENHRY, CDR2 SYGVKD. The CDR3 has 12 amino acids. J gave up 10 bases and V 10 bases, and 6 bases lay outside the gene matches. This CDR3 reads CATGLAGDNQYF. CDR3 nucleotide sequence: TGTGCCACCGGACTAGCGGGAGATAACCAGTACTTC.

This clone was detected once. V gene TRBV29-1 combines with J gene TRBJ1-2; 9 bases are a match to TRBD1. There are 16 residues in the CDR3. Germline CDR1 reads SQVTM; CDR2 reads ANQGSEA. Trimming at V came to 0 bases and at J to 3 bases, leaving 8 bases not matched to a gene. CDR3: CSVEDRYGTGHYGYTF. CDR3 in DNA: TGCAGCGTTGAAGATCGGTACGGGACAGGGCACTATGGCTACACCTTC.

The chain couples TRBV27 to TRBJ2-3; 8 nucleotides line up with TRBD2. J lost 7 bases, V lost 8 bases, and 26 bases had no gene match. This CDR3 is 19 amino acids long. Germline V gene data show CDR1 as MNHEY and CDR2 as SMNVEV (reference sequence). CDR3 nucleotide sequence: TGTGCCAGCGGTACCGGCGGGAGGACGCTTTACCCCAAGACGAATACGCAGTATTTT. This codes for CASGTGGRTLYPKTNTQYF.

The chain couples TRBV19 to TRBJ2-1; 7 bases align to TRBD2. The J segment lost 3 bases and the V segment lost 4 bases, leaving 3 bases of the junction unmatched. This CDR3 spans 14 amino acids. Germline V lookup: CDR1 LNHDA, CDR2 SQIVND (reference sequence). CDR3 in amino acids: CASSKSGDYNEQFF. Here the CDR3 DNA reads TGTGCCAGTAGTAAAAGCGGGGACTACAATGAGCAGTTCTTC.

The chain uses TRBV7-2 and TRBJ1-2, with a possible D match to TRBD1 (6 bases). The germline CDR1 and CDR2 sequences are SGHTA and FQGNSA. V was cut by 2 bases and J by 3 bases, with 10 bases left in between. There are 14 residues in the CDR3. The CDR3 is CASSLSWTDYGYTF. CDR3 sequence (DNA): TGTGCCAGCAGCTTATCCTGGACAGACTATGGCTACACCTTC. Supplemented by reference TRBV7-2 and TRBJ1-2, the full variable domain reads GAGVSQSPSNKVTEKGKDVELRCDPISGHTALYWYRQSLGQGLEFLIYFQGNSAPDKSGLPSDRFSAERTGGSVSTLTIQRTQQEDSAVYLCASSLSWTDYGYTFGSGTRLTVV.

The chain recombines TRBV18 with TRBJ2-7; D remains unclear. Deletions cut 1 base from V and 4 bases from J, with 11 bases between. This CDR3 region has 14 residues. Germline CDR1 KGHSH, CDR2 LQKENI. In DNA, the CDR3 is TGTGCCAGCTCACCACTACCACACCCGTACGAGCAGTACTTC. It encodes CASSPLPHPYEQYF.

The rearrangement uses TRBV6-5 and TRBJ1-5; tentative D call: TRBD1 (6 bases). CDR1 and CDR2 (germline): MNHEY, SVGAGI. Trimming took off 6 bases at V and 4 bases at J, with 7 bases between the two ends. The CDR3 sequence is 12 residues long. The CDR3 is CASSRGNQPQHF. In DNA, the CDR3 is TGTGCCAGCAGCAGGGGAAATCAGCCCCAGCATTTT.

The gene calls are TRBV11-2 and TRBJ1-4; D remains unclear. The CDR3 contains 13 residues. V shed 4 bases and J shed 0 bases, with 3 bases lying between them. The germline V gene encodes CDR1 SGHAT and CDR2 FQNNGV. This CDR3 reads CASSSATNEKLFF. CDR3 coding DNA: TGTGCCAGCAGCTCCGCAACTAATGAAAAACTGTTTTTT.

The CDR3 sequence: CASSSEGRVKNTEAFF. DNA for the CDR3: TGTGCCAGCAGCTCTGAGGGGAGGGTGAAAAACACTGAAGCTTTCTTT. V usage is TRBV5-5 and J usage is TRBJ1-1, with D maybe TRBD1 (5 bases). V was clipped by 3 bases and J by 2 bases, with 17 bases between them. This CDR3 comprises 16 residues. CDR1 is SGHKS and CDR2 is YYEKEE in the germline V gene (reference sequence).

This sequence joins TRBV6-5 and TRBJ1-5; TRBD1 might be the D (6 bases). From germline, CDR1 is MNHEY and CDR2 SVGAGI. V lost 6 bases, J lost 3 bases, and 15 bases lay in between. The CDR3 has 15 amino acids. CDR3 amino acids: CASSAEQGINQPQHF. The DNA of the CDR3 is TGTGCCAGCAGCGCCGAGCAGGGGATCAATCAGCCCCAGCATTTT.

This chain links TRBV28 with TRBJ2-4; TRBD1 might be the D (6 bases). The CDR3 totals 15 residues. Trimming stripped 8 bases from V and 0 bases from J, with 14 bases between. CDR1 MDHEN and CDR2 SYDVKM come from the germline V gene. The CDR3 region has the DNA TGTGCCAGCGGACAGACCCAGGGAGCCAAAAACATTCAGTACTTC. It codes for CASGQTQGAKNIQYF.

The chain has TRBV7-2 and TRBJ2-7, with 8 bases fitting TRBD1. The V gene end was trimmed by 6 bases and the J gene end by 2 bases; junction bases not matched to a gene: 6. There are 14 residues in the CDR3. Germline V gives CDR1 SGHTA, CDR2 FQGNSA. The CDR3 DNA reads as TGTGCCAGCAGTTCCGGGACAGGCCCCTACGAGCAGTACTTC. It is translated as CASSSGTGPYEQYF.

This chain uses TRBV3-1 (or the pseudogene TRBV3-2) with TRBJ1-4; D is undetermined. Germline lookup yields CDR1 LGHDT and CDR2 YNNKEL (reference sequence). Trimming cost V 11 bases and J 8 bases, with 9 bases left between them. The CDR3 loop spans 10 amino acids. CDR3 residues: CAAGLEKLFF. The CDR3 bases are TGTGCCGCTGGCTTAGAAAAACTGTTTTTT.

The V and J genes are TRBV5-8 and TRBJ2-7; 9 positions agree with TRBD1. Trimming at V came to 3 bases and at J to 4 bases, leaving 8 bases not matched to a gene. Per germline, CDR1 SGHTS and CDR2 YDEGEE. The CDR3 spans 15 residues. The CDR3 DNA follows: TGTGCCAGCAGCTCCCGGACAGGGGTCCTATACGAGCAGTACTTC. As protein: CASSSRTGVLYEQYF.

V usage is TRBV28 and J usage is TRBJ1-1; TRBD1 matches at 7 bases. CDR3 size: 16 residues. The J segment lost 1 base and the V segment lost 5 bases, leaving 10 bases of the junction unmatched. Germline V gives CDR1 MDHEN, CDR2 SYDVKM. The CDR3, as DNA: TGTGCCAGCAGTCCCGACAGGGCACTAAAGAACACTGAAGCTTTCTTT. Amino acid sequence: CASSPDRALKNTEAFF. Looking up the rest from reference TRBV28 and TRBJ1-1 gives the full variable domain: DVKVTQSSRYLVKRTGEKVFLECVQDMDHENMFWYRQDPGLGLRLIYFSYDVKMKEKGDIPEGYSVSREKKERFSLILESASTNQTSMYLCASSPDRALKNTEAFFGQGTRLTVV.

This sequence joins TRBV5-4 and TRBJ2-2, with 8 positions matching TRBD1. The CDR3 runs 15 residues. The trim removed 3 bases at V and 6 bases at J, leaving 7 bases unmatched. CDR1 SGHNT and CDR2 YYREEE come from the germline V gene (reference sequence). DNA for the CDR3: TGTGCCAGCAGCTCGGCCTCGGACAGGGCCGGGGAGCTGTTTTTT. Translated, it gives CASSSASDRAGELFF.

The chain combines TRBV12-3 or TRBV12-4 with TRBJ1-1; D may be TRBD1 (5 bases). The CDR3 spans 13 residues. The ends were cut back, 5 bases at V and 7 bases at J, with 14 bases in the middle. Here the CDR3 reads CASSLDSLLEAFF. In DNA, the CDR3 is TGTGCCAGCAGTCTAGACAGTCTACTTGAAGCTTTCTTT.

The chain recombines TRBV7-6 with TRBJ2-5; TRBD1 aligns across 8 bases. The V segment lost 0 bases and the J segment 4 bases; nucleotides outside the gene matches: 4. The germline gives CDR1 SGHVS, CDR2 FNYEAQ. CDR3 length equals 15 residues. This CDR3 reads CASSLAAGGRETQYF. The CDR3, as DNA: TGTGCCAGCAGCTTAGCGGCAGGGGGCAGAGAGACCCAGTACTTC.

The chain uses TRBV6-5 and TRBJ2-2; TRBD2 might be the D (5 bases). The CDR3 covers 14 residues. V was cut by 8 bases and J by 4 bases, with 14 bases left in between. The germline V gene has CDR1 MNHEY and CDR2 SVGAGI. The CDR3 is CASLTTSSTGELFF. The CDR3, as DNA: TGTGCCAGCCTGACTACTTCATCCACCGGGGAGCTGTTTTTT.

This chain uses TRBV11-3 with TRBJ2-2; D is possibly TRBD1 (7 bases). CDR1 and CDR2 (germline): SGHNT, YENEEA. Trimming cost V 5 bases and J 3 bases, with 22 bases left between them. This CDR3 has 18 amino acids. CDR3 loop: CASSPAGQTGRYTGELFF. The CDR3 DNA sequence: TGTGCCAGCAGCCCTGCGGGACAGACAGGGCGATACACCGGGGAGCTGTTTTTT.